Sequencing of this T cell receptor beta chain was carried out in a study of monozygotic twins with inflammatory bowel disease. The study, taken as a whole, reports: T cell subtypes that differed could not be told apart.

Per the germline V gene, CDR1 is GTSNPN and CDR2 is SVGIG (reference sequence). This CDR3 is built from 14 residues. A note on this clonotype: Its matching antigen is unknown.

TCRdb reprocessed the 5' RACE reads and keeps a single row for each CDR3 protein, giving no DNA. Here the sample table reports fewer than 350,000 distinct CDR3 sequences. The chain combines TRBV30 with TRBJ2-2. The sequenced sample was blood. This clonotype originated in a human donor with ulcerative colitis or Crohn's disease, or a healthy co-twin of an affected twin (not recorded which). CDR3 sequence: CAWRRMAVTGELFF.